The rows below give T cell receptor beta chains drawn from one sample of a study of cytomegalovirus exposure and HLA in healthy donors. Only in-frame clones appear in the TCRdb table, and some are missing; sequencing was by immunoSEQ multiplex PCR. The table includes about 110,000 clones, roughly 80% detected once. The sequencing input was PBMCs. Receptors were obtained from a young man in good health and CMV-seronegative. Each CDR3 is given with its conserved first and last residue. D genes are given only for firm matches.

d_call j_call v_call cdr3_nt cdr3_aa
- TRBJ1-2 TRBV18 TGTGCCAGCTCACCACCGCAGGGTAACTATGGCTACACCTTC CASSPPQGNYGYTF
- TRBJ2-1 TRBV6-5 TGTGCCAGCAGTTACTCGCTCAGGAGGGTCCAGTTCTTC CASSYSLRRVQFF
- TRBJ2-7 TRBV10-3 TGTGCCATCAGTGAGTTCACCTACGAGCAGTACTTC CAISEFTYEQYF
- TRBJ1-5 TRBV10-3 TGTGCCATCAGTGAAGGTGGACTTAGCAATCAGCCCCAGCATTTT CAISEGGLSNQPQHF
- TRBJ2-1 TRBV25-1 TGTGCCAGCAGAATCTTCAATGAGCAGTTCTTC CASRIFNEQFF
TRBD1 TRBJ1-5 TRBV28 TGTGCCAGCAGTTCATACAGGGGAAGACAGCCCCAGCATTTT CASSSYRGRQPQHF
TRBD2 TRBJ2-5 TRBV4-2 TGTGCCAGCAGCCAAGACGCCAGCGGGAGGGCTGGCCAGTACTTC CASSQDASGRAGQYF
- TRBJ2-7 TRBV7-8 TGTGCCAGCAGTCTAAGGGGCGGCAGCCCCCACGAGCAGTACTTC CASSLRGGSPHEQYF
- TRBJ2-7 TRBV30 TGTGCCTGGATCTCCCCCCACGAGCAGTACTTC CAWISPHEQYF
- TRBJ2-7 TRBV6-1 TGTGCCGCAGGGTTTGTCTCCTACGAGCAGTACTTC CAAGFVSYEQYF
TRBD1 TRBJ2-2 TRBV18 TGTGCCAGCTCACCGGACAGGGATCCCGGGGAGCTGTTTTTT CASSPDRDPGELFF
- TRBJ2-7 TRBV2 TGTGCCAGCACCCACCGAGGCGGGCTCTCCTACGAGCAGTACTTC CASTHRGGLSYEQYF
- TRBJ2-1 TRBV4-1 TGCGCCAGCAGCCGAGTGTTCTCCTACAATGAGCAGTTCTTC CASSRVFSYNEQFF